The source of this T cell receptor (beta chain) is a study of T cells in Graves' hyperthyroidism and ophthalmopathy. Pregnant or lactating patients were excluded, as were those with uncontrolled infection or other autoimmune disease. The CDR3 is made up of 12 amino acids. V lost 4 bases to trimming and J lost 5 bases, with 6 bases between them. From germline, CDR1 is LGHDT and CDR2 YNNKEL (reference sequence). This clonotype was seen repeatedly, ten times or more. TCR beta CDR3 region amplification was performed from RNA transcripts. With the HTBI primer set, the TCR CDR3 went through a first round of RT-PCR. TCRdb processed the multiplex PCR reads anew with MiXCR; each CDR3 protein has one entry. Among 730,000 or so distinct CDR3 sequences listed, around 19% were seen once.

Sequenced material: blood. The chain uses TRBV3-1 and TRBJ2-1; D unclear. The source is a woman between 50 and 59 years old with Graves' hyperthyroidism that later progressed to Graves' ophthalmopathy. CDR3 amino acids: CASSLVDNEQFF. Here the CDR3 DNA reads TGTGCCAGCAGCCTAGTGGACAATGAGCAGTTCTTC.